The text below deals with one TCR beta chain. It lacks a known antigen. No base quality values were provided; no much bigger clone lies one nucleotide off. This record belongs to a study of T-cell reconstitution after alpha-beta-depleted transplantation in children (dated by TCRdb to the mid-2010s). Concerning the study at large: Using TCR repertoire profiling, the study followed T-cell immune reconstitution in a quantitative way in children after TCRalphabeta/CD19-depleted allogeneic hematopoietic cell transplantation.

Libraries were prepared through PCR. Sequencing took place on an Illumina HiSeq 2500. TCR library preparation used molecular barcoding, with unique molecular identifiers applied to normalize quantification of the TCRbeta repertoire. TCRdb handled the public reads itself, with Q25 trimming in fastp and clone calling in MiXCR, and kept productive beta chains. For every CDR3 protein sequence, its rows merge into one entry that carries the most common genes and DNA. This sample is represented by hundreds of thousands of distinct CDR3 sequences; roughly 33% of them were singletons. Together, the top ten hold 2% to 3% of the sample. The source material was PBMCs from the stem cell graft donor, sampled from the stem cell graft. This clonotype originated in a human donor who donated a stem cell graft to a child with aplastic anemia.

Here the CDR3 is given as CASRPRDWDTGELFF. The nucleotide sequence reads as follows: TGTGCCAGCAGACCCCGGGACTGGGACACCGGGGAGCTGTTTTTT. The V gene is TRBV11-3 and the J gene is TRBJ2-2; the D gene is perhaps TRBD2, on 6 matching bases. CDR1 and CDR2, per the germline V gene, are SGHNT and YENEEA. The CDR3 holds 15 amino acids from the cysteine to the phenylalanine. Just CDR3 DNA is preserved here, 45 bases in frame from base 1. V lost 6 bases and J lost 3 bases; the stretch between them is 14 bases long. Outside the CDR3, residues come from the reference TRBV11-3 and TRBJ2-2 proteins, so the full variable domain is: EAGVVQSPRYKIIEKKQPVAFWCNPISGHNTLYWYLQNLGQGPELLIRYENEEAVDDSQLPKDRFSAERLKGVDSTLKIQPAELGDSAVYLCASRPRDWDTGELFFGEGSRLTVL.